A selection of T cell receptor beta chains follows, all from one sample in a study of OX40 agonist ivuxolimab in advanced cancers. Repertoires were generated with immunoSEQ multiplex PCR, while TCRdb's copy carries only in-frame clones and drops some. The repertoire holds about 79,000 clones, over 75% seen once, with over 3% in the top ten. Material: CD4+ or CD8+ T cells sorted from blood, obtained in a trial of the OX40 agonist ivuxolimab. The receptors were gathered from an adult with an advanced solid tumor such as melanoma, head and neck, liver or kidney cancer. CDR3s include the opening cysteine and the closing phenylalanine or tryptophan. D genes are given only for firm matches. Size values are once, few and many counts, or a class for expanded clones, and some rows have none.

V gene,clone size,D gene,J gene,CDR3 DNA,CDR3 protein
TRBV19,-,-,TRBJ2-3,TGTGCCAGTAGTGTAGGGGTTAATGGAGATACGCAGTATTTT,CASSVGVNGDTQYF
TRBV5-3,-,TRBD2,TRBJ2-5,TGTGCCAGAAGCTTGGGGAAGCGGGACTGGACGAGGCATTCGGTGGAGACCCAGTACTTC,CARSLGKRDWTRHSVETQYF
TRBV7-3,-,-,TRBJ2-7,TGTGCCAGCAGCTTTGGGGGAGCGGTGGACGAGCAGTACTTC,CASSFGGAVDEQYF
TRBV29-1,-,-,TRBJ2-7,TGCAGCGTTGTATGGGCCCGTCGTGACGAGCAGTACTTC,CSVVWARRDEQYF
TRBV19,-,-,TRBJ2-4,TGTGCCAGTAGTATAGGGGGGCTAGCCAAAAACATTCAGTACTTC,CASSIGGLAKNIQYF
TRBV7-2,-,TRBD2,TRBJ2-7,TGTGCCAGCAGCTTACAAGAGGCGGGAGTCTACGAGCAGTACTTC,CASSLQEAGVYEQYF
TRBV18,-,TRBD1,TRBJ2-2,TGTGCCAGCACCAGGACAGGGAACACCGGGGAGCTGTTTTTT,CASTRTGNTGELFF
TRBV14,-,-,TRBJ2-1,TGTGCCAGCAGCCACCAGATGGTCCTCTCCTACAATGAGCAGTTCTTC,CASSHQMVLSYNEQFF
TRBV11-1,-,TRBD2,TRBJ2-1,TGTGCCAGCACCCTTCTAGGACTAGCGGGAGATGAGCAGTTCTTC,CASTLLGLAGDEQFF
TRBV7-2,-,-,TRBJ1-2,TGTGCCAGCAGCTTAGCAGAGGACATTCCGAGTGGCTACACCTTC,CASSLAEDIPSGYTF
TRBV9,once,-,TRBJ2-5,TGTGCCAGCAGCCTTTCGGGGGCGCGAGAGACCCAGTACTTC,CASSLSGARETQYF
TRBV2,-,-,TRBJ2-7,TGTGCCAGCAGCTCCTTGGACAGCTACGAGCAGTACTTC,CASSSLDSYEQYF
TRBV6-5,-,-,TRBJ2-7,TGTGCCAGCAGTTACAAGCTGACAGCAACCTACGAGCAGTACTTC,CASSYKLTATYEQYF
TRBV19,-,-,TRBJ2-5,TGTGCCAGTAGTATTTCCGGGCTTAACCAGGAGACCCAGTACTTC,CASSISGLNQETQYF
TRBV19,once,-,TRBJ1-5,TGTGCCAGTAGTATGCGGAAGGAGATTCAGCCCCAGCATTTT,CASSMRKEIQPQHF
TRBV27,-,-,TRBJ2-1,TGTGCCAGCAGTTTGGTGCGGATTAACAATGAGCAGTTCTTC,CASSLVRINNEQFF
TRBV27,-,-,TRBJ2-7,TGTGCCAGCAGTTTCACTAGGGAGTGGAGCGAGCAGTACTTC,CASSFTREWSEQYF
TRBV5-1,-,TRBD2,TRBJ2-2,TGCGCCAGCAGCTTTAGGTCCTCGGGACTAGCGGGAGGTGCTGCCGGGGAGCTGTTTTTT,CASSFRSSGLAGGAAGELFF
TRBV7-6,-,-,TRBJ2-7,TGTGCCAGCAGCTTAGAAGTCGCCTCGGGAGCCTACGAGCAGTACTTC,CASSLEVASGAYEQYF
TRBV9,-,-,TRBJ2-2,TGTGCCAGCAGCGTAGCAACCACCGGGGAGCTGTTTTTT,CASSVATTGELFF
TRBV19,-,-,TRBJ2-7,TGTGCCAGTAGTATTTTTGGCGGGAACTACGAGCAGTACTTC,CASSIFGGNYEQYF
TRBV27,-,-,TRBJ2-3,TGTGCCAGCAGTTTATCTTTATCCCGGCGAGATACGCAGTATTTT,CASSLSLSRRDTQYF
TRBV9,-,-,TRBJ2-1,TGTGCCAGCAGCGGGAGTGGGAATTACAATGAGCAGTTCTTC,CASSGSGNYNEQFF
TRBV5-6,few,TRBD2,TRBJ2-2,TGTGCCAGCAGCTTGGAACTAGCGGGAGGGCCCGGGGAGCTGTTTTTT,CASSLELAGGPGELFF
TRBV18,-,-,TRBJ2-2,TGTGCCAGCTCACCAACGGCTACGAACACCGGGGAGCTGTTTTTT,CASSPTATNTGELFF
TRBV7-9,-,-,TRBJ2-2,TGTGCCAGCCACGATCAGGTGGCAGGGGCCGGGGAGCTGTTTTTT,CASHDQVAGAGELFF
TRBV7-2,-,TRBD2,TRBJ2-7,TGTGCCAGCAGCCCACGAGCGGGATCCTACGAGCAGTACTTC,CASSPRAGSYEQYF
TRBV4-3,-,TRBD1,TRBJ2-5,TGCGCCAGCAGCCAATCAGACAGGGCCCGGGAGACCCAGTACTTC,CASSQSDRARETQYF
TRBV6-5,-,-,TRBJ2-5,TGTGCCAGCAGGGAGATTGGCGAAGAGACCCAGTACTTC,CASREIGEETQYF
TRBV6-5,-,-,TRBJ2-1,TGTGCCAGCAGCCGAGGGGGTTTAGGGCACAATGAGCAGTTCTTC,CASSRGGLGHNEQFF
TRBV7-9,-,TRBD1,TRBJ1-2,TGTGCCAGCACCTTGACAGGGTACTATGGCTACACCTTC,CASTLTGYYGYTF
TRBV30,-,-,TRBJ2-5,TGTGCCTGGAGTCCGAAAGCCCAACAAGAGACCCAGTACTTC,CAWSPKAQQETQYF
TRBV5-1,-,-,TRBJ1-1,TGCGCCAGCAGCTCCTCGACGGCGACTGAAGCTTTCTTT,CASSSSTATEAFF
TRBV11-3,few,TRBD2,TRBJ2-7,TGTGCCAGCAGCTTATCAGGGATCAGCGGGGGCGAGCAGTACTTC,CASSLSGISGGEQYF
TRBV19,few,-,TRBJ2-2,TGTGCCAGTAGTCCCCCCGGGAGAACGAACACCGGGGAGCTGTTTTTT,CASSPPGRTNTGELFF
TRBV18,-,-,TRBJ2-7,TGTGCCAGCTCACCACCGAACGGGGGCGAGCAGTACTTC,CASSPPNGGEQYF
TRBV19,-,TRBD2,TRBJ2-4,TGTGCCAGTAGTATTCTCGGGGGGGCGGGAAACATTCAGTACTTC,CASSILGGAGNIQYF
TRBV7-2,-,TRBD2,TRBJ2-7,TGTGCCAGCAGCTTAGCCGCGGGACTAGCGGAACTGCCCTACGAGCAGTACTTC,CASSLAAGLAELPYEQYF
TRBV7-3,-,-,TRBJ2-5,TGTGCCAGCAGCCCAGGACCCGGAGAGACCCAGTACTTC,CASSPGPGETQYF
TRBV5-8,-,TRBD2,TRBJ2-1,TGTGCCAGCAGCTTCCGGACTAGCGGGAGTTATGAGCAGTTCTTC,CASSFRTSGSYEQFF
TRBV9,-,-,TRBJ1-1,TGTGCCAGCAGCGTAGTAGGCACGCCGGAAGGCGTGAACACTGAAGCTTTCTTT,CASSVVGTPEGVNTEAFF
TRBV27,-,-,TRBJ2-1,TGTGCCAGCAGTTTAGATCAGGAAGACAATGAGCAGTTCTTC,CASSLDQEDNEQFF
TRBV13,-,-,TRBJ1-2,TGTGCCAGCAGCTTAGGCGGGACACTCTATGGCTACACCTTC,CASSLGGTLYGYTF
TRBV5-4,-,TRBD2,TRBJ2-7,TGTGCCAGCAGCGTCCGAGCGGGAAGCTACGAGCAGTACTTC,CASSVRAGSYEQYF
TRBV18,-,-,TRBJ1-3,TGTGCCAGCTCACCGACAACTGACAGGAGCTCTGGAAACACCATATATTTT,CASSPTTDRSSGNTIYF
TRBV10-2,-,TRBD2,TRBJ2-1,TGCGCCAGCAGAGGGACTACAGACAATGAGCAGTTCTTC,CASRGTTDNEQFF
TRBV27,-,-,TRBJ2-2,TGTGCCAGCAGTTCGCCGGACAGAGCGAACACCGGGGAGCTGTTTTTT,CASSSPDRANTGELFF
TRBV5-7,-,-,TRBJ1-1,TGTGCCAGCAGCCCTGGCGGGGAGGAAGCTTTCTTT,CASSPGGEEAFF